One and the same sample provided the 30 T cell receptor beta chains below, sequenced in a study of identifying expanded T cells in peripheral blood. Profiled with immunoSEQ multiplex PCR; TCRdb holds only in-frame clones, not every one. The table has tens of thousands of clones, 70% to 90% seen once. The sequenced sample consisted of blood. The receptor source for this set is a person aged 18 to 75 in good health.

The table lists this clone with a count of one. The chain couples TRBV7-9 to TRBJ1-5; D is possibly TRBD1 (5 bases). Germline V CDR1 and CDR2: SEHNR, FQNEAQ (reference sequence). Trimming left V 1 base short and J 0 bases short, with 7 bases between. There are 15 residues in the CDR3. The chain's CDR3 is CASSLGQYSNQPQHF. DNA for the CDR3: TGTGCCAGCAGCTTAGGACAGTATAGCAATCAGCCCCAGCATTTT.

The V call is TRBV5-6, the J call TRBJ2-3, with D possibly being TRBD2 (6 bases). The V end lost 5 bases, the J end lost 6 bases, and 13 bases lay between the germline ends. Germline CDR1 and CDR2: SGHDT and YYEEEE. This CDR3 is 13 amino acids long. The CDR3 sequence is CASSSGLTDTQYF. CDR3 in DNA: TGTGCCAGCAGTTCGGGACTCACGGATACGCAGTATTTT.

V is TRBV6-1 and J is TRBJ1-4, with unresolved D. The germline V gene has CDR1 MNHNS and CDR2 SASEGT. V was cut by 4 bases and J by 6 bases, with 3 bases left in between. This CDR3 region has 11 residues. The CDR3 nucleotides are TGTGCCAGCAGTGTTTATGAAAAACTGTTTTTT. Protein product: CASSVYEKLFF.

The J gene is TRBJ1-2, the V gene TRBV7-2, with no clear D. CDR1 is SGHTA and CDR2 is FQGNSA in the germline V gene. Trimming removed 5 bases at V and 8 bases at J, with 18 bases between. CDR3 length equals 14 residues. CDR3: CASSPLLSVQGYTF. As DNA, the CDR3 is TGTGCCAGCAGCCCACTTTTGTCGGTTCAGGGCTACACCTTC.

V gene TRBV18 combines with J gene TRBJ2-7; either TRBD1 or TRBD2 may fit D (5 bases each). Germline V gene sequence: CDR1 KGHSH, CDR2 LQKENI. With 6 bases removed from V and 2 bases from J, the gap between germline ends came to 14 bases. The CDR3 covers 14 residues. The CDR3 coding sequence is TGTGCCAGCTCTCACCGGGACGTGCCCTACGAGCAGTACTTC. Residues: CASSHRDVPYEQYF.

This clone was observed once. The chain couples TRBV5-4 to TRBJ1-2, with TRBD1 as a possible D gene (5 bases). V lost 3 bases and J lost 7, with 16 bases in between. The germline V gene has CDR1 SGHNT and CDR2 YYREEE (reference sequence). The CDR3 has 14 amino acids. The CDR3, as DNA: TGTGCCAGCAGCTACGCAGGGACGCGGGTTGGCTACACCTTC. Translated: CASSYAGTRVGYTF.

This clone was found a few times. The chain combines TRBV9 with TRBJ2-3; 12 nucleotides line up with TRBD2. Trimming cost V 0 bases and J 0 bases; bases outside gene matches: 5. The CDR3 is made up of 18 amino acids. Germline loops: CDR1 SGDLS, CDR2 YYNGEE. CDR3 coding DNA: TGTGCCAGCAGCGTAGCCACTAGCGGGGGGATTAGCACAGATACGCAGTATTTT. Translated, it gives CASSVATSGGISTDTQYF.

The chain uses TRBV19 and TRBJ1-3; D is ambiguous. Germline assignment: CDR1 LNHDA and CDR2 SQIVND (reference sequence). Trimming shortened V by 8 bases and J by 2 bases, and 10 bases separated the two germline ends. This CDR3 is built from 13 residues. The CDR3 is CASAHPTGNTIYF. In nucleotides, the CDR3 is TGTGCCAGTGCCCACCCGACTGGAAACACCATATATTTT.

The chain combines TRBV11-3 with TRBJ2-7; D possibly corresponds to TRBD2 (5 bases). The CDR3 loop spans 13 amino acids. Germline-derived CDR1 and CDR2 are SGHNT and YENEEA. Between the trimmed V and J ends, which lost 2 bases and 6 bases, there was a span of 11 bases. CDR3 DNA sequence: TGTGCCAGCAGCTTAAATTTCGGGATCGAGCAGTACTTC. It is translated as CASSLNFGIEQYF.

This rearrangement joins TRBV5-1 to TRBJ1-4; no definite D call. Trimming shortened V by 4 bases and J by 8 bases, and 15 bases separated the two germline ends. In germline, CDR1 is SGHRS, CDR2 YFSETQ. There are 14 residues in the CDR3. DNA for the CDR3: TGCGCCAGCAGCCTACGAGGGCGGACGGAAAAACTGTTTTTT. Residues: CASSLRGRTEKLFF. The variable domain in full, with the rest retrieved from reference TRBV5-1 and TRBJ1-4, is KAGVTQTPRYLIKTRGQQVTLSCSPISGHRSVSWYQQTPGQGLQFLFEYFSETQRNKGNFPGRFSGRQFSNSRSEMNVSTLELGDSALYLCASSLRGRTEKLFFGSGTQLSVL.

The gene calls are TRBV11-2 and TRBJ1-1, with D uncertain. The CDR3 runs 13 residues. The V gene lost 2 bases and the J gene lost 1 base, with 5 bases spanning the gap. The germline V gene has CDR1 SGHAT and CDR2 FQNNGV. This CDR3 is CASSLTWNTEAFF. DNA for the CDR3: TGTGCCAGCAGCTTAACATGGAACACTGAAGCTTTCTTT.

The V call is TRBV9, the J call TRBJ1-4, with 7 bases that match TRBD1. V shed 2 bases, J shed 4 bases, and the junction held 8 bases outside the gene matches. Germline lookup yields CDR1 SGDLS and CDR2 YYNGEE. The CDR3 has 16 amino acids. Here the CDR3 DNA reads TGTGCCAGCAGCGTTTCACAGGGACAGCTTAATGAAAAACTGTTTTTT. It is translated as CASSVSQGQLNEKLFF.

The chain recombines TRBV11-2 with TRBJ2-1, with a weak D call TRBD1 (5 bases). Germline V CDR1 and CDR2: SGHAT, FQNNGV. This CDR3 contains 14 residues. V was clipped by 5 bases and J by 3 bases, with 11 bases between them. CDR3 DNA sequence: TGTGCCAGCAGCCACGGCGACAGCTACAATGAGCAGTTCTTC. This gives the protein CASSHGDSYNEQFF.

CDR3 bases: TGTGCCAGCAAACCCACCCCGACAGGGTACGGTGGCTACACCTTC. Translated, it gives CASKPTPTGYGGYTF. V gene TRBV6-5 combines with J gene TRBJ1-2, with 7 bases that match TRBD1. The V segment lost 7 bases and the J segment 7 bases; nucleotides outside the gene matches: 15. The CDR3 totals 15 residues. CDR1 and CDR2 from the germline V gene are MNHEY and SVGAGI.

This chain uses TRBV19 with TRBJ1-1; D is unresolved. V was shortened by 0 bases and J by 6 bases, with 11 bases between the two germline ends. This CDR3 region has 14 residues. Germline CDR1 LNHDA, CDR2 SQIVND (reference sequence). CDR3: CASSIDRGVPEAFF. CDR3 coding DNA: TGTGCCAGTAGTATAGATCGGGGAGTACCTGAAGCTTTCTTT.

The chain combines TRBV27 with TRBJ1-6; a possible D gene is TRBD1 (5 bases). The CDR3 has 18 residues. The V gene's germline CDR1 is MNHEY and CDR2 SMNVEV (reference sequence). Between the trimmed V and J ends, which lost 2 bases and 4 bases, there was a span of 18 bases. This CDR3 reads CASSLVAGPGSYNSPLHF. The CDR3 DNA sequence: TGTGCCAGCAGTTTAGTAGCAGGCCCAGGGAGTTATAATTCACCCCTCCACTTT.

The V and J genes are TRBV7-3 and TRBJ1-2; 9 bases map to TRBD1. The V gene's germline CDR1 is SGHTA and CDR2 FQGTGA. The CDR3 runs 15 residues. With 4 bases clipped from V and 4 bases from J, the junction kept 7 bases outside the gene matches. In DNA, the CDR3 is TGTGCCAGCAGCTCACAGGGGGCTGGTTCCTATGGCTACACCTTC. Its translation is CASSSQGAGSYGYTF.

The genes are TRBV18 and TRBJ2-3, with TRBD1 matching 9 bases. Germline V gives CDR1 KGHSH, CDR2 LQKENI. V gave up 5 bases and J gave up 6 bases; unmatched junction bases: 9. This CDR3 is built from 15 residues. DNA of the CDR3: TGTGCCAGCTCAGTACGGGACAGGGAATGGGATACGCAGTATTTT. Translated, it gives CASSVRDREWDTQYF. The full variable domain, with the rest looked up from reference TRBV18 and TRBJ2-3, is NAGVMQNPRHLVRRRGQEARLRCSPMKGHSHVYWYRQLPEEGLKFMVYLQKENIIDESGMPKERFSAEFPKEGPSILRIQQVVRGDSAAYFCASSVRDREWDTQYFGPGTRLTVL.

The chain has TRBV5-4 and TRBJ1-4; no definite D call. Germline V lookup: CDR1 SGHNT, CDR2 YYREEE (reference sequence). The CDR3 contains 14 residues. The germline V and J ends were trimmed by 4 bases and 6 bases, with 13 bases remaining between them. CDR3: CASSISPGDEKLFF. CDR3 coding DNA: TGTGCCAGCAGCATCTCCCCTGGGGATGAAAAACTGTTTTTT.

The chain links TRBV6-5 to TRBJ1-4; TRBD1 matches 8 bases. CDR1 and CDR2 from the germline V gene are MNHEY and SVGAGI. CDR3 length equals 16 residues. After removal of 4 bases from V and 8 bases from J, the junction contained 12 bases not matched to a gene. CDR3 nucleotides: TGTGCCAGCAGTTTTTTAAGAGGACAGGGAGGCGAAAAACTGTTTTTT. Its protein product is CASSFLRGQGGEKLFF.

The chain joins TRBV4-3 to TRBJ2-1, with 7 bases that match TRBD1. The CDR3 has 14 residues. J gave up 5 bases and V 4 bases, and 5 bases lay outside the gene matches. Per germline, CDR1 LGHNA and CDR2 YSLEER. This chain's CDR3 is CASSLDRADNEQFF. CDR3 nucleotides: TGCGCCAGCAGCCTTGACAGGGCTGACAATGAGCAGTTCTTC.

The chain carries TRBV5-6 and TRBJ2-7, with a possible D match to TRBD1 (6 bases). V was shortened by 7 bases and J by 0 bases, with 23 bases between the two germline ends. The CDR3 totals 17 residues. Per germline, CDR1 SGHDT and CDR2 YYEEEE. The CDR3 here is CASQGTPIPFSSYEQYF. CDR3 sequence (DNA): TGTGCCAGCCAGGGGACACCAATACCTTTTAGCTCCTACGAGCAGTACTTC.

The genes are TRBV5-1 and TRBJ2-5; 9 nucleotides match TRBD1. The germline CDR1 and CDR2 sequences are SGHRS and YFSETQ. The CDR3 extends over 15 amino acids. V lost 5 bases and J lost 5; bases outside the gene matches: 10. Here the CDR3 reads CASSRQGGFVETQYF. The CDR3 DNA sequence: TGCGCCAGCAGTAGACAGGGGGGGTTCGTGGAGACCCAGTACTTC.

V is TRBV5-6 and J is TRBJ2-7; 7 positions agree with TRBD1. This CDR3 has 14 amino acids. V lost 3 bases and J lost 0; bases outside the gene matches: 3. Germline CDR1 SGHDT, CDR2 YYEEEE. The CDR3 region has the DNA TGTGCCAGCAGCTACGGGACAGTCTCCTACGAGCAGTACTTC. This translates into CASSYGTVSYEQYF. The variable domain in full, completed from reference TRBV5-6 and TRBJ2-7, reads DAGVTQSPTHLIKTRGQQVTLRCSPKSGHDTVSWYQQALGQGPQFIFQYYEEEERQRGNFPDRFSGHQFPNYSSELNVNALLLGDSALYLCASSYGTVSYEQYFGPGTRLTVT.

The rearrangement links TRBV5-4 to TRBJ2-5; D is unclear. V lost 2 bases and J 3 bases, leaving 11 bases between the germline ends. This CDR3 is 14 amino acids long. Germline assignment: CDR1 SGHNT and CDR2 YYREEE (reference sequence). As DNA, the CDR3 is TGTGCCAGCAGCTTAATAGACACTAAAGAGACCCAGTACTTC. Protein sequence: CASSLIDTKETQYF.

J is TRBJ2-5 and V is TRBV6-6; perhaps TRBD2 as D (6 bases). V gave up 2 bases and J gave up 5 bases, with 15 bases separating them. CDR1 and CDR2 (germline): MNHNY, SVGAGI (reference sequence). The CDR3 runs 15 residues. CDR3 protein: CASSYAGGGGETQYF. DNA for the CDR3: TGTGCCAGCAGTTACGCTGGGGGTGGGGGGGAGACCCAGTACTTC.

V and J are TRBV5-1 and TRBJ2-3; D is ambiguous. The CDR3 has 16 residues. V lost 3 bases and J lost 0, with 14 bases in between. Germline CDR1 is SGHRS and CDR2 is YFSETQ. The CDR3 sequence is CASSSLAQASTDTQYF. The CDR3 bases are TGCGCCAGCAGCTCCTTGGCCCAGGCGAGCACAGATACGCAGTATTTT.

The genes are TRBV6-5 and TRBJ2-1; 9 bases are a match to TRBD1. CDR1 is MNHEY and CDR2 is SVGAGI in the germline V gene. This CDR3 region has 14 residues. The ends lost 8 bases at V and 8 bases at J; junction bases unmatched: 10. The CDR3 sequence: CASWRDRASDEQFF. CDR3 DNA: TGTGCCAGCTGGAGGGACAGGGCTTCCGATGAGCAGTTCTTC.

The chain recombines TRBV9 with TRBJ2-6, with D perhaps matching TRBD1 (5 bases). With 2 bases removed from V and 0 bases from J, the gap between germline ends came to 12 bases. The CDR3 sequence is 17 residues long. Looked up from germline, CDR1 is SGDLS and CDR2 is YYNGEE. The CDR3 DNA is TGTGCCAGCAGCGTCTTGGGGCCGACCTCTGGGGCCAACGTCCTGACTTTC. Its protein product is CASSVLGPTSGANVLTF. The full variable domain, in which reference TRBV9 and TRBJ2-6 provide the parts outside the CDR3, is DSGVTQTPKHLITATGQRVTLRCSPRSGDLSVYWYQQSLDQGLQFLIQYYNGEERAKGNILERFSAQQFPDLHSELNLSSLELGDSALYFCASSVLGPTSGANVLTFGAGSRLTVL.

V usage is TRBV5-8 and J usage is TRBJ2-7; tentatively, D is TRBD2 (5 bases). Trimming pared 5 bases from V and 2 bases from J, leaving 11 bases between. This CDR3 is built from 13 residues. From germline, CDR1 is SGHTS and CDR2 YDEGEE. CDR3 coding DNA: TGTGCCAGCAGAGAGGGATCCCCCTACGAGCAGTACTTC. Translation: CASREGSPYEQYF.